Listed below are T cell receptor beta chains from one sample, sequenced in a study of blood T cell repertoires in COVID-19. TCRdb's table, derived via immunoSEQ multiplex PCR, lists solely in-frame clones and lacks some. This sample has 140,000 to 150,000 clones, with 75% to 90% found just once. Material: peripheral blood. The receptors shown here come from a man younger than 35 with COVID-19, enrolled during active disease. CDR3s include the opening cysteine and the closing phenylalanine or tryptophan. Each record gives: D gene, V gene, clone size, J gene, CDR3 protein, CDR3 DNA. D genes are given only for firm matches. Clone size, where shown, is once, few, many, or a class for clones that have expanded.

d_call: -
v_call: TRBV5-6
clone_size: -
j_call: TRBJ1-2
cdr3_aa: CASSYSTLRGFGYTF
cdr3_nt: TGTGCCAGCAGCTACTCTACCTTAAGAGGGTTTGGCTACACCTTC

d_call: -
v_call: TRBV28
clone_size: -
j_call: TRBJ1-5
cdr3_aa: CASSPGGAGNQPQHF
cdr3_nt: TGTGCCAGCAGTCCGGGGGGGGCCGGCAATCAGCCCCAGCATTTT

d_call: TRBD2
v_call: TRBV4-2
clone_size: -
j_call: TRBJ2-3
cdr3_aa: CASSQEAREETDTQYF
cdr3_nt: TGTGCCAGCAGCCAAGAAGCGCGGGAGGAGACAGATACGCAGTATTTT

d_call: -
v_call: TRBV4-1
clone_size: -
j_call: TRBJ1-2
cdr3_aa: CASSPRTGGNYGYTF
cdr3_nt: TGCGCCAGCAGCCCGAGAACCGGGGGGAACTATGGCTACACCTTC

d_call: -
v_call: TRBV7-2
clone_size: -
j_call: TRBJ2-2
cdr3_aa: CASSTRVYSNTGELFF
cdr3_nt: TGTGCCAGCAGCACCCGAGTGTATTCGAACACCGGGGAGCTGTTTTTT

d_call: -
v_call: TRBV5-5
clone_size: -
j_call: TRBJ2-7
cdr3_aa: CASSLALGAGLRYF
cdr3_nt: TGTGCCAGCAGCTTGGCCTTGGGGGCCGGTCTAAGGTACTTC

d_call: -
v_call: TRBV4-1
clone_size: -
j_call: TRBJ2-1
cdr3_aa: CASSSRRAENNEQFF
cdr3_nt: TGCGCCAGCAGCAGTCGGAGGGCCGAAAACAATGAGCAGTTCTTC

d_call: -
v_call: TRBV9
clone_size: -
j_call: TRBJ1-3
cdr3_aa: CASSGLTEPGNTIYF
cdr3_nt: TGTGCCAGCAGCGGACTGACCGAGCCCGGAAACACCATATATTTT

d_call: TRBD2
v_call: TRBV11-3
clone_size: -
j_call: TRBJ2-3
cdr3_aa: CASSSGLAGATDTQYF
cdr3_nt: TGTGCCAGCAGCTCCGGACTAGCGGGAGCCACAGATACGCAGTATTTT

d_call: -
v_call: TRBV6-2/TRBV6-3
clone_size: -
j_call: TRBJ1-5
cdr3_aa: CASSYEIGGNQPQHF
cdr3_nt: TGTGCCAGCAGTTACGAGATCGGGGGAAATCAGCCCCAGCATTTT

d_call: -
v_call: TRBV7-8
clone_size: -
j_call: TRBJ2-3
cdr3_aa: CASSLARIAGTDTQYF
cdr3_nt: TGTGCCAGCAGCTTAGCGCGGATAGCCGGCACAGATACGCAGTATTTT

d_call: TRBD2
v_call: TRBV7-9
clone_size: -
j_call: TRBJ2-1
cdr3_aa: CASSSGSTDEQFF
cdr3_nt: TGTGCCAGCTCGAGCGGGAGCACTGATGAGCAGTTCTTC

d_call: TRBD1
v_call: TRBV6-6
clone_size: -
j_call: TRBJ1-4
cdr3_aa: CASSPGQGAPTNEKLLF
cdr3_nt: TGTGCCAGCAGTCCTGGACAGGGGGCACCAACTAATGAAAAACTGCTTTTT

d_call: TRBD1
v_call: TRBV19
clone_size: -
j_call: TRBJ2-7
cdr3_aa: CASTAGTGGSEQYF
cdr3_nt: TGTGCCAGTACCGCCGGGACAGGGGGCTCCGAGCAGTACTTC

d_call: -
v_call: TRBV2
clone_size: few
j_call: TRBJ2-1
cdr3_aa: CASSEGVARSYNEQFF
cdr3_nt: TGTGCCAGCAGTGAAGGAGTAGCGAGGTCCTACAATGAGCAGTTCTTC

d_call: -
v_call: TRBV11-3
clone_size: -
j_call: TRBJ2-2
cdr3_aa: CASSLSFNTGELFF
cdr3_nt: TGTGCCAGCAGCTTGAGCTTTAACACCGGGGAGCTGTTTTTT

d_call: TRBD1
v_call: TRBV18
clone_size: -
j_call: TRBJ1-3
cdr3_aa: CASSPTGGGNTIYF
cdr3_nt: TGTGCCAGCTCACCAACAGGGGGAGGAAACACCATATATTTT

d_call: TRBD1
v_call: TRBV7-2
clone_size: -
j_call: TRBJ2-7
cdr3_aa: CASSWDRGPYEQYF
cdr3_nt: TGTGCCAGCAGCTGGGACAGGGGGCCCTACGAGCAGTACTTC

d_call: -
v_call: TRBV4-1
clone_size: few
j_call: TRBJ2-7
cdr3_aa: CASSQEGTPLGEQYF
cdr3_nt: TGCGCCAGCAGCCAAGAGGGGACACCCCTTGGTGAGCAGTACTTC

d_call: TRBD1
v_call: TRBV2
clone_size: -
j_call: TRBJ2-7
cdr3_aa: CASSDGTGGFSSYEQYF
cdr3_nt: TGTGCCAGCAGTGACGGGACAGGGGGCTTTAGCTCCTACGAGCAGTACTTC

d_call: -
v_call: TRBV11-2
clone_size: -
j_call: TRBJ2-7
cdr3_aa: CASSSWEATGTVSYEQYF
cdr3_nt: TGTGCCAGCAGTTCTTGGGAGGCTACCGGGACCGTCTCCTACGAGCAGTACTTC

d_call: -
v_call: TRBV6-5
clone_size: -
j_call: TRBJ2-2
cdr3_aa: CASRQGNPGELFF
cdr3_nt: TGTGCCAGCAGACAGGGTAATCCCGGGGAGCTGTTTTTT

d_call: -
v_call: TRBV24-1
clone_size: -
j_call: TRBJ2-1
cdr3_aa: CATSDLAGKLGEQFF
cdr3_nt: TGTGCCACCAGTGATTTGGCGGGAAAGTTAGGTGAGCAGTTCTTC

d_call: -
v_call: TRBV4-3
clone_size: -
j_call: TRBJ2-7
cdr3_aa: CASSQDYRVYGQYF
cdr3_nt: TGCGCCAGCAGCCAAGACTACAGGGTCTACGGGCAGTACTTC

d_call: TRBD2
v_call: TRBV13
clone_size: -
j_call: TRBJ2-1
cdr3_aa: CASTPPGTSGSRSNEQFF
cdr3_nt: TGTGCCAGCACCCCCCCCGGGACTAGCGGGAGTCGGAGTAATGAGCAGTTCTTC

d_call: -
v_call: TRBV7-9
clone_size: -
j_call: TRBJ1-1
cdr3_aa: CASSFGDTEAFF
cdr3_nt: TGTGCCAGCAGCTTCGGGGACACTGAAGCTTTCTTT

d_call: TRBD1
v_call: TRBV5-1
clone_size: -
j_call: TRBJ1-3
cdr3_aa: CASSPRQGVSGNTIYF
cdr3_nt: TGCGCCAGCAGCCCTAGACAGGGCGTCTCTGGAAACACCATATATTTT

d_call: TRBD1
v_call: TRBV6-5
clone_size: -
j_call: TRBJ2-1
cdr3_aa: CASRRDRGHNEQFF
cdr3_nt: TGTGCCAGCAGACGGGACAGGGGCCACAATGAGCAGTTCTTC

d_call: TRBD2
v_call: TRBV28
clone_size: -
j_call: TRBJ2-7
cdr3_aa: CASSPPETGTSGYEQYF
cdr3_nt: TGTGCCAGCAGCCCCCCCGAGACCGGGACTAGCGGCTACGAGCAGTACTTC

d_call: -
v_call: TRBV7-9
clone_size: -
j_call: TRBJ1-2
cdr3_aa: CASSLDMTLYYGYTF
cdr3_nt: TGTGCCAGCAGCTTAGATATGACACTCTACTATGGCTACACCTTC

d_call: TRBD2
v_call: TRBV7-6
clone_size: -
j_call: TRBJ2-1
cdr3_aa: CASSLGTSRINEQFF
cdr3_nt: TGTGCCAGCAGCTTAGGGACTAGCAGGATAAATGAGCAGTTCTTC

d_call: -
v_call: TRBV4-1
clone_size: -
j_call: TRBJ1-4
cdr3_aa: CASSQSGLTEKLFF
cdr3_nt: TGCGCCAGCAGCCAATCAGGGCTCACGGAAAAACTGTTTTTT

d_call: -
v_call: TRBV5-1
clone_size: -
j_call: TRBJ2-7
cdr3_aa: CASSFTGQPYEQYF
cdr3_nt: TGCGCCAGCAGCTTCACCGGACAACCCTACGAGCAGTACTTC

d_call: -
v_call: TRBV2
clone_size: -
j_call: TRBJ1-5
cdr3_aa: CASSEKRQSNQPQHF
cdr3_nt: TGTGCCAGCAGTGAAAAGCGGCAGAGCAATCAGCCCCAGCATTTT

d_call: -
v_call: TRBV7-3
clone_size: -
j_call: TRBJ2-7
cdr3_aa: CASSPSPGSSYEQYF
cdr3_nt: TGTGCCAGCAGCCCCTCCCCGGGAAGCTCCTACGAGCAGTACTTC

d_call: -
v_call: TRBV5-6
clone_size: -
j_call: TRBJ2-7
cdr3_aa: CASSFGRGYEQYF
cdr3_nt: TGTGCCAGCAGCTTTGGCAGGGGCTACGAGCAGTACTTC

d_call: -
v_call: TRBV5-1
clone_size: -
j_call: TRBJ1-5
cdr3_aa: CASSLQGGNQPQHF
cdr3_nt: TGCGCCAGCAGCTTACAGGGTGGCAATCAGCCCCAGCATTTT

d_call: TRBD1
v_call: TRBV5-4
clone_size: -
j_call: TRBJ1-4
cdr3_aa: CASSSLGQGTEKLLF
cdr3_nt: TGTGCCAGCAGTTCGCTCGGACAGGGGACGGAAAAACTGCTTTTT

d_call: TRBD2
v_call: TRBV30
clone_size: -
j_call: TRBJ2-7
cdr3_aa: CAWSVLAGAYEQYF
cdr3_nt: TGTGCCTGGAGTGTACTAGCGGGAGCCTACGAGCAGTACTTC

d_call: -
v_call: TRBV7-2
clone_size: -
j_call: TRBJ1-1
cdr3_aa: CASRLTSDSEAFF
cdr3_nt: TGTGCCAGCAGACTTACGTCGGACAGTGAAGCTTTCTTT

d_call: -
v_call: TRBV21-1
clone_size: -
j_call: TRBJ2-1
cdr3_aa: CASSKWGISGPRGNNEQFF
cdr3_nt: TGTGCCAGCAGCAAATGGGGGATTAGCGGGCCCAGGGGAAACAATGAGCAGTTCTTC

d_call: -
v_call: TRBV4-2
clone_size: -
j_call: TRBJ2-1
cdr3_aa: CASSKDFLGWNEQFF
cdr3_nt: TGTGCCAGCAGCAAGGACTTCTTGGGGTGGAATGAGCAGTTCTTC

d_call: TRBD2
v_call: TRBV28
clone_size: -
j_call: TRBJ2-5
cdr3_aa: CATKGQRESETQYF
cdr3_nt: TGTGCCACCAAGGGGCAGCGGGAGTCGGAGACCCAGTACTTC

d_call: TRBD2
v_call: TRBV6-4
clone_size: -
j_call: TRBJ2-1
cdr3_aa: CASSEGLAGSGDEQFF
cdr3_nt: TGTGCCAGCAGTGAGGGACTAGCGGGCTCCGGGGATGAGCAGTTCTTC

d_call: -
v_call: TRBV9
clone_size: -
j_call: TRBJ1-6
cdr3_aa: CASSVDSGYSPLHF
cdr3_nt: TGTGCCAGCAGCGTAGATTCAGGGTACTCACCCCTCCACTTT

d_call: TRBD1
v_call: TRBV6-5
clone_size: -
j_call: TRBJ1-3
cdr3_aa: CASRQGQGSGNTIYF
cdr3_nt: TGTGCCAGCAGGCAGGGACAGGGCTCTGGAAACACCATATATTTT

d_call: -
v_call: TRBV27
clone_size: -
j_call: TRBJ1-1
cdr3_aa: CASQTAGNTEAFF
cdr3_nt: TGTGCCAGCCAAACCGCGGGGAACACTGAAGCTTTCTTT